Below are 30 T cell receptor beta chains sequenced from a single sample in a study of STAT5B mutations in CD4+ large granular lymphocyte leukemia. The repertoire was sequenced with immunoSEQ multiplex PCR; TCRdb's copy has only in-frame clones and lacks some. The table includes approximately 49,000 clones, 55% to 75% detected once. The sequenced material came from CD4+ T cells from blood buffy coats. The receptors originated from a human donor in good health.

The gene calls are TRBV9 and TRBJ2-7; weak D call: TRBD2 (7 bases). Germline V lookup: CDR1 SGDLS, CDR2 YYNGEE. The CDR3 extends over 14 amino acids. Trimming cost V 2 bases and J 5 bases, with 14 bases left between them. The CDR3 DNA reads TGTGCCAGCAGCGTGGGGGGGGCCAATAACGAGCAGTACTTC. It encodes CASSVGGANNEQYF.

This clone was recorded only once. V and J are TRBV5-5 and TRBJ2-1; D remains ambiguous. Trimming removed 4 bases at V and 10 bases at J, with 18 bases between. Germline V gene lookup returns CDR1 SGHKS and CDR2 YYEKEE (reference sequence). The CDR3 spans 14 residues. CDR3 bases: TGTGCCAGCAGCGCGACCATACCCGAGAAGGAGCAGTTCTTC. It is translated as CASSATIPEKEQFF.

J is TRBJ2-7 and V is TRBV6-1, with D unclear. The germline V and J ends were trimmed by 7 bases and 3 bases, with 7 bases remaining between them. The CDR3 runs to 11 residues. Germline V lookup: CDR1 MNHNS, CDR2 SASEGT. The CDR3 DNA follows: TGTGCCAGCACTCACAGCTACGAGCAGTACTTC. As protein: CASTHSYEQYF.

The chain carries TRBV18 and TRBJ1-4; D gene ambiguous. V gave up 3 bases and J gave up 0 bases, with 8 bases separating them. This CDR3 has 15 residues. CDR1 KGHSH and CDR2 LQKENI come from the germline V gene. CDR3 DNA sequence: TGTGCCAGCTCACCCACAGCGGCAACTAATGAAAAACTGTTTTTT. Its protein product is CASSPTAATNEKLFF.

This chain uses TRBV5-1 with TRBJ2-3, with 9 bases lining up with TRBD2. This CDR3 is built from 16 residues. V dropped 4 bases and J dropped 5; count of bases not matched to a gene: 11. The germline V gene has CDR1 SGHRS and CDR2 YFSETQ. The CDR3 sequence: CASSLGGGGALDTQYF. CDR3 DNA: TGCGCCAGCAGCCTGGGCGGCGGGGGGGCGTTAGATACGCAGTATTTT.

Details on this clone: One end of the junction varies from germline; a read error may be responsible. The V call is TRBV7-3, the J call TRBJ2-2, with D maybe TRBD1 (5 bases). The germline gives CDR1 SGHTA, CDR2 FQGTGA. CDR3 length: 13 amino acids. The CDR3: CASTLGVTGELFF. Here the CDR3 DNA reads TGTGCCAGCACCTTAGGGGTCACCGGGGAGCTGTTTTTT. The full variable domain, rest sourced from reference TRBV7-3 and TRBJ2-2, is GAGVSQTPSNKVTEKGKYVELRCDPISGHTALYWYRQSLGQGPEFLIYFQGTGAADDSGLPNDRFFAVRPEGSVSTLKIQRTERGDSAVYLCASTLGVTGELFFGEGSRLTVL.

The J gene is TRBJ2-7, the V gene TRBV2; D gene ambiguous. This CDR3 comprises 11 residues. Deletions cut 5 bases from V and 6 bases from J, with 8 bases between. Germline values: CDR1 SNHLY, CDR2 FYNNEI. The CDR3 spells CASSTGLEQYF. The CDR3 nucleotides are TGTGCCAGCAGTACGGGTCTCGAGCAGTACTTC.

This clone was detected only a few times. The J gene is TRBJ1-1, the V gene TRBV15; tentative D call: TRBD1 (5 bases). Germline loops: CDR1 LNHNV, CDR2 YYDKDF (reference sequence). The germline V and J ends were trimmed by 0 bases and 9 bases, with 17 bases remaining between them. The CDR3 runs to 15 residues. The CDR3 protein is CATSRDQGAGFQAFF. The CDR3 DNA is TGTGCCACCAGCAGAGATCAAGGGGCAGGCTTTCAAGCTTTCTTT. The full variable domain, in which reference TRBV15 and TRBJ1-1 provide the parts outside the CDR3, is DAMVIQNPRYQVTQFGKPVTLSCSQTLNHNVMYWYQQKSSQAPKLLFHYYDKDFNNEADTPDNFQSRRPNTSFCFLDIRSPGLGDTAMYLCATSRDQGAGFQAFFGQGTRLTVV.

The table lists this clone with a few counts. The rearrangement links TRBV5-1 to TRBJ1-1; 7 nucleotides match TRBD1. CDR1 and CDR2 (germline): SGHRS, YFSETQ. This CDR3 has 15 residues. The trim removed 5 bases at V and 0 bases at J, leaving 7 bases unmatched. The CDR3 nucleotides read TGCGCCAGCAGGACAGGGCCCTATATGAACACTGAAGCTTTCTTT. Its translation is CASRTGPYMNTEAFF.

This chain uses TRBV27 with TRBJ1-4, with 7 nucleotides matching TRBD1. Germline V gene data show CDR1 as MNHEY and CDR2 as SMNVEV (reference sequence). This CDR3 spans 22 amino acids. After removal of 6 bases from V and 7 bases from J, the junction contained 32 bases not matched to a gene. The CDR3 reads CASRGLPILLSGASAGGEKLFF. In nucleotides, the CDR3 is TGTGCCAGCAGGGGGTTACCCATTCTCCTGTCGGGCGCCTCAGCAGGGGGTGAAAAACTGTTTTTT.

This clone was observed a handful of times. V usage is TRBV5-1 and J usage is TRBJ2-2; D is unclear. Trimming shortened V by 0 bases and J by 4 bases, and 4 bases separated the two germline ends. Germline CDR1 SGHRS, CDR2 YFSETQ. There are 13 residues in the CDR3. The CDR3 region has the DNA TGCGCCAGCAGCTTGGGGGGCACCGGGGAGCTGTTTTTT. Its protein is CASSLGGTGELFF.

The chain links TRBV6-1 to TRBJ2-3, with 11 bases aligning to TRBD1. Germline V gene sequence: CDR1 MNHNS, CDR2 SASEGT. J gave up 1 base and V 4 bases, and 4 bases lay outside the gene matches. This CDR3 has 16 residues. Here the CDR3 DNA reads TGTGCCAGCAGTGGGACAGGGGGCTTTGGCACAGATACGCAGTATTTT. Protein: CASSGTGGFGTDTQYF.

The V gene is TRBV9, the J gene TRBJ1-2, with unresolved D. CDR1 SGDLS and CDR2 YYNGEE come from the germline V gene. Trimming removed 3 bases from V and 9 bases from J, with 18 bases in between. CDR3 size: 14 residues. The CDR3 region is CASSAWGGQVRYTF. In nucleotides, the CDR3 is TGTGCCAGCAGCGCCTGGGGAGGTCAGGTTCGCTACACCTTC.

V usage is TRBV5-1 and J usage is TRBJ2-3; D unresolved. V was clipped by 1 base and J by 2 bases, with 5 bases between them. The CDR3 runs 13 residues. Germline assignment: CDR1 SGHRS and CDR2 YFSETQ. CDR3 nucleotide sequence: TGCGCCAGCAGCTTGACCCTCACAGATACGCAGTATTTT. Translating gives CASSLTLTDTQYF.

The chain employs TRBV18 and TRBJ2-6, with D hard to call. The germline V and J ends were trimmed by 6 bases and 0 bases, with 9 bases remaining between them. CDR3 size: 15 residues. Germline CDR1 and CDR2: KGHSH and LQKENI. Here the CDR3 DNA reads TGTGCCAGCTCCTCATCGGGCTCTGGGGCCAACGTCCTGACTTTC. This encodes CASSSSGSGANVLTF.

The V gene is TRBV5-1, the J gene TRBJ1-6, with 7 bases matching TRBD1. The CDR3 sequence is 14 residues long. Germline V gene sequence: CDR1 SGHRS, CDR2 YFSETQ. After removal of 0 bases from V and 14 bases from J, the junction contained 8 bases not matched to a gene. CDR3 loop: CASSLGQDQGALHF. In DNA, the CDR3 is TGCGCCAGCAGCTTGGGACAGGACCAGGGGGCCCTCCACTTT.

This clone was detected once. V usage is TRBV19 and J usage is TRBJ1-5; possibly TRBD1 for D (6 bases). The germline V and J ends were trimmed by 6 bases and 1 base, with 19 bases remaining between them. The CDR3 is made up of 17 amino acids. The germline V gene has CDR1 LNHDA and CDR2 SQIVND (reference sequence). The CDR3 nucleotides read TGTGCCAGTAGGGACCACCCAGGGGATTCGAGCAATCAGCCCCAGCATTTT. Translating it yields CASRDHPGDSSNQPQHF. Together with reference TRBV19 and TRBJ1-5, the CDR3 gives the full variable domain: DGGITQSPKYLFRKEGQNVTLSCEQNLNHDAMYWYRQDPGQGLRLIYYSQIVNDFQKGDIAEGYSVSREKKESFPLTVTSAQKNPTAFYLCASRDHPGDSSNQPQHFGDGTRLSIL.

Written as DNA, the CDR3 is TGTGCCATCAGTGAGAGTACAGGGCCGAACACCGGGGAGCTGTTTTTT. It yields the protein CAISESTGPNTGELFF. J is TRBJ2-2 and V is TRBV10-3; tentatively, D is TRBD1 (6 bases). The CDR3 runs 16 residues. Trimming pared 2 bases from V and 0 bases from J, leaving 10 bases between. The germline gives CDR1 ENHRY, CDR2 SYGVKD.

The chain joins TRBV6-5 to TRBJ2-3, with D unresolved. The germline V gene has CDR1 MNHEY and CDR2 SVGAGI. The CDR3 runs to 14 residues. The V and J ends lost 4 bases and 4 bases respectively, with 12 bases between them. CDR3 bases: TGTGCCAGCAGTTCGTTAAATGGGGCAGATACGCAGTATTTT. Amino acid sequence: CASSSLNGADTQYF.

The rearrangement links TRBV5-1 to TRBJ1-2, with 7 bases matching TRBD1. V shed 1 base and J 8 bases; nucleotides not matched to a gene: 8. The germline V gene encodes CDR1 SGHRS and CDR2 YFSETQ. CDR3 length: 14 residues. CDR3 protein: CASSLSLEGGGYTF. CDR3 DNA: TGCGCCAGCAGCTTGTCGCTTGAAGGGGGCGGCTACACCTTC.

CDR3 DNA: TGCGCCAGCAGCTTGGAAGGTTATTACACCGGGGAGCTGTTTTTT. Its protein product is CASSLEGYYTGELFF. This rearrangement joins TRBV5-1 to TRBJ2-2; D gene ambiguous. The V and J ends lost 0 bases and 3 bases respectively, with 9 bases between them. This CDR3 is built from 15 residues. Per the germline V gene, CDR1 is SGHRS and CDR2 is YFSETQ.

The chain uses TRBV5-5 and TRBJ2-5, with a weak D call TRBD2 (5 bases). CDR3 length: 15 amino acids. V shed 0 bases and J shed 1 base, with 10 bases lying between them. Germline V gene sequence: CDR1 SGHKS, CDR2 YYEKEE (reference sequence). The CDR3 DNA reads as TGTGCCAGCAGCTTGGACCCGGGGTTCCAAGAGACCCAGTACTTC. This gives the protein CASSLDPGFQETQYF.

CDR3 in DNA: TGTGCCAGCAGTTCCCTAGGAGCAACTAATGAAAAACTGTTTTTT. It encodes CASSSLGATNEKLFF. The genes are TRBV27 and TRBJ1-4; D gene unclear. Germline CDR1 reads MNHEY; CDR2 reads SMNVEV (reference sequence). V lost 4 bases, J lost 0 bases, and 9 bases lay in between. The CDR3 loop spans 15 amino acids. The full variable domain, with the rest looked up from reference TRBV27 and TRBJ1-4, is EAQVTQNPRYLITVTGKKLTVTCSQNMNHEYMSWYRQDPGLGLRQIYYSMNVEVTDKGDVPEGYKVSRKEKRNFPLILESPSPNQTSLYFCASSSLGATNEKLFFGSGTQLSVL.

This chain links TRBV5-1 with TRBJ1-3; the D gene is possibly TRBD1 (5 bases). V was shortened by 0 bases and J by 2 bases, with 9 bases between the two germline ends. The CDR3 runs to 15 residues. Germline CDR1 reads SGHRS; CDR2 reads YFSETQ. The CDR3 region has the DNA TGCGCCAGCAGCTTGGCCGGGACGGCTGGAAACACCATATATTTT. Translation: CASSLAGTAGNTIYF.

The chain has TRBV29-1 and TRBJ1-2, with D hard to call. CDR3 length equals 14 residues. Germline V gene data show CDR1 as SQVTM and CDR2 as ANQGSEA. Trimming pared 1 base from V and 8 bases from J, leaving 17 bases between. This CDR3 is CSVEVSLGVMGYTF. CDR3 sequence (DNA): TGCAGCGTTGAAGTATCGTTAGGAGTTATGGGCTACACCTTC.

V gene TRBV2 combines with J gene TRBJ2-5; 9 bases map to TRBD1. This CDR3 region has 15 residues. CDR1 and CDR2 from the germline V gene are SNHLY and FYNNEI. Unmatched junction bases numbered 7, after V lost 3 bases and J lost 5 bases. CDR3 loop: CASSDRQGGGETQYF. Written as DNA, the CDR3 is TGTGCCAGCAGTGACCGACAGGGGGGAGGGGAGACCCAGTACTTC. The full variable domain, its missing parts supplied by reference TRBV2 and TRBJ2-5, is EPEVTQTPSHQVTQMGQEVILRCVPISNHLYFYWYRQILGQKVEFLVSFYNNEISEKSEIFDDQFSVERPDGSNFTLKIRSTKLEDSAMYFCASSDRQGGGETQYFGPGTRLLVL.

This clone has just one count. The CDR3 DNA is TGTGCCAGCAGACGGGGGACAGGTGAAGCTTTCTTT. It yields the protein CASRRGTGEAFF. The rearrangement joins TRBV6-5 to TRBJ1-1, with 8 nucleotides matching TRBD1. V trimming: 6 bases; J trimming: 7 bases; junction bases outside the gene matches: 4. There are 12 residues in the CDR3. CDR1 and CDR2 (germline): MNHEY, SVGAGI.

The chain couples TRBV7-6 to TRBJ1-1, with TRBD1 matching over 7 bases. This CDR3 comprises 13 residues. CDR1 and CDR2 from the germline V gene are SGHVS and FNYEAQ. V lost 4 bases to trimming and J lost 10 bases; unmatched junction nucleotides: 9. The CDR3 DNA sequence: TGTGCCAGCAGCTCTAATCCAGGGGGGAGAGCTTTCTTT. This translates into CASSSNPGGRAFF. Based on the CDR3 plus reference TRBV7-6 and TRBJ1-1, the full variable domain is GAGVSQSPRYKVTKRGQDVALRCDPISGHVSLYWYRQALGQGPEFLTYFNYEAQQDKSGLPNDRFSAERPEGSISTLTIQRTEQRDSAMYRCASSSNPGGRAFFGQGTRLTVV.

CDR3 coding DNA: TGTGCCAGCAGTGTCCGGGGCCCGGAGACCCAGTACTTC. Protein product: CASSVRGPETQYF. The chain combines TRBV2 with TRBJ2-5; D possibly matches TRBD1 or TRBD2 (5 bases each). Germline V gene sequence: CDR1 SNHLY, CDR2 FYNNEI. CDR3 length: 13 amino acids. V lost 4 bases, J lost 5 bases, and 11 bases lay in between.

The rearrangement links TRBV5-1 to TRBJ2-2; D is uncertain. The CDR3 length is 12 residues. The V and J ends lost 7 bases and 4 bases respectively, with 8 bases between them. Germline assignment: CDR1 SGHRS and CDR2 YFSETQ. This CDR3 reads CASRRSTGELFF. CDR3 bases: TGCGCCAGCCGACGGAGCACCGGGGAGCTGTTTTTT.